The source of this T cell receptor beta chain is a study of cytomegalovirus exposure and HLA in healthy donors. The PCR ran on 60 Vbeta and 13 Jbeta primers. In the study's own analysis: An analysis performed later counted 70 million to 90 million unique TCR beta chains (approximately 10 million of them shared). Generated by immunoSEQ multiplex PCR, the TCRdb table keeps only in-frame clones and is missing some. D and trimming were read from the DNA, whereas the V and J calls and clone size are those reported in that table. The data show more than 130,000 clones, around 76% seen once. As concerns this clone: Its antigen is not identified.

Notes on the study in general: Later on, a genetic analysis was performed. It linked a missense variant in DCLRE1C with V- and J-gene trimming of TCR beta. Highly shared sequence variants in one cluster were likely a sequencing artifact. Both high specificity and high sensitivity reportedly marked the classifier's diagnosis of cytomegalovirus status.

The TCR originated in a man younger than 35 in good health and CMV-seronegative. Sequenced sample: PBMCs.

This CDR3 reads CASSRGGANYEQYF. The DNA for the CDR3 is TGTGCCAGCAGCCGAGGGGGTGCGAACTACGAGCAGTACTTC. V usage is TRBV11-2 and J usage is TRBJ2-5; weak D call: TRBD1 (6 bases). The J call could be wrong; TRBJ2-7 is a better fit for the DNA end. The CDR3 consists of 14 residues. CDR1 SGHAT and CDR2 FQNNGV come from the germline V gene.